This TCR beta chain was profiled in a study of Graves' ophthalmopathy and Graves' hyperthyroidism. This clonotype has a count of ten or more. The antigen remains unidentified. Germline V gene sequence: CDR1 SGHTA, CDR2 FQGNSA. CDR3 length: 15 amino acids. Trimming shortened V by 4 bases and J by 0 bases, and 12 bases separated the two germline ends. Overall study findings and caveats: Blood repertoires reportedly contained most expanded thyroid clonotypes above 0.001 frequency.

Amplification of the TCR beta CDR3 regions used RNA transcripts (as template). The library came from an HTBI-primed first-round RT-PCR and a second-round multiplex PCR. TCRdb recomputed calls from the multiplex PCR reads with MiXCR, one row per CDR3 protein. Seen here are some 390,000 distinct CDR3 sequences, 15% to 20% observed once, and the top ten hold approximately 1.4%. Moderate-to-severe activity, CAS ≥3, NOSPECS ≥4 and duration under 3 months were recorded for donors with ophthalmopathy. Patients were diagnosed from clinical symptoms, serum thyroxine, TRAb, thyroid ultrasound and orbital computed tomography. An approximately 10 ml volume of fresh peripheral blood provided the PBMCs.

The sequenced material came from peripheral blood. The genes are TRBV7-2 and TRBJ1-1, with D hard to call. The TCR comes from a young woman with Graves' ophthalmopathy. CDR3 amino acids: CASSSRNFMNTEAFF. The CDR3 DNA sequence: TGTGCCAGCAGCTCCCGAAACTTTATGAACACTGAAGCTTTCTTT.